This record looks at one T cell receptor beta chain sequence and its context. The target antigen is unknown. The table came from immunoSEQ multiplex PCR; TCRdb's copy has only in-frame clones and leaves some out. Here the sample spans tens of thousands of clones, around four fifths being singletons. The CDR3 covers 14 residues. The V end lost 4 bases, the J end lost 1 base, and 10 bases lay between the germline ends. CDR1 is LNHDA and CDR2 is SQIVND in the germline V gene (reference sequence). This sample is part of a study of STAT5B mutations in CD4+ large granular lymphocyte leukemia. Study conclusions and caveats: 8/27 top patient clones versus 2/35 control clones were TRBV06-family. CD4-sorted patient repertoires seemed more clonal than healthy CD4+ repertoires. No patients shared main leukemic clonotypes, though less than 30% appeared at low frequency elsewhere.

The origin of this receptor is a human donor in good health. The specimen sequenced was CD4+ T cells from blood buffy coats. This sequence joins TRBV19 and TRBJ1-1; D not certain. The CDR3 spells CASSTPHRNTEAFF. For the CDR3, the DNA is TGTGCCAGTAGTACCCCACACCGGAACACTGAAGCTTTCTTT.